A single sample gave rise to the 20 T cell receptor beta chains below, sequenced in a study of cytomegalovirus exposure and HLA in healthy donors. A multiplex PCR was run with 60 Vbeta primers and 13 Jbeta primers. Sequenced by immunoSEQ multiplex PCR; TCRdb stores in-frame clones only, minus some. This repertoire includes tens of thousands of clones. Input material: PBMCs. The receptors originated from a man aged 35 to 55 in good health and CMV-seronegative.

The rearrangement links TRBV4-1 to TRBJ2-2, with D unclear. Germline V gene sequence: CDR1 MGHRA, CDR2 YSYEKL. The CDR3 loop spans 16 amino acids. Trimming removed 4 bases from V and 1 base from J, with 13 bases in between. CDR3 residues: CASSPKQSRNTGELFF. The CDR3 nucleotides read TGCGCCAGCAGCCCGAAACAGAGCCGGAACACCGGGGAGCTGTTTTTT.

The chain has TRBV10-3 and TRBJ2-1; D may be TRBD1 (6 bases). This CDR3 has 12 amino acids. The ends were cut back, 3 bases at V and 9 bases at J, with 9 bases in the middle. The germline CDR1 and CDR2 sequences are ENHRY and SYGVKD. CDR3 sequence: CAISDRGSEQFF. The CDR3 region has the DNA TGTGCCATCAGTGACAGGGGTAGTGAGCAGTTCTTC.

As regards this clone: Other DNA variants within this sample encode the same CDR3. This chain joins TRBV6-1 and TRBJ2-3; 8 bases map to TRBD2. J was trimmed by 4 bases and V by 3 bases; bases with no gene match: 6. Germline V lookup: CDR1 MNHNS, CDR2 SASEGT. The CDR3 consists of 15 residues. In DNA, the CDR3 is TGTGCCAGCAGTGATTCCTCGGGGGGGCCAGATACGCAGTATTTT. Translated, it gives CASSDSSGGPDTQYF.

This rearrangement joins TRBV7-9 to TRBJ1-1; 8 positions match TRBD1. Trimming cost V 2 bases and J 6 bases; bases outside gene matches: 5. The CDR3 runs to 14 residues. Germline CDR1 reads SEHNR; CDR2 reads FQNEAQ (reference sequence). DNA of the CDR3: TGTGCCAGCAGCTTAATCGACAGGGGCGCTGAAGCTTTCTTT. Translated: CASSLIDRGAEAFF.

The chain uses TRBV19 and TRBJ1-1; 9 bases align to TRBD1. The junction had 8 bases not matched to a gene; V was cut back by 6 bases and J by 6 bases. Germline CDR1 and CDR2: LNHDA and SQIVND (reference sequence). The length of the CDR3 is 14 residues. CDR3 protein: CASSLLTGGAEAFF. CDR3 DNA sequence: TGTGCCAGTAGCTTACTGACAGGGGGGGCTGAAGCTTTCTTT.

This chain connects TRBV19 to TRBJ2-1; tentative D call: TRBD2 (6 bases). Germline V gives CDR1 LNHDA, CDR2 SQIVND (reference sequence). The germline V and J ends were trimmed by 3 bases and 9 bases, with 18 bases remaining between them. There are 15 residues in the CDR3. CDR3 region: CASSITSFEFGEQFF. As DNA, the CDR3 is TGTGCCAGTAGTATTACTAGCTTCGAGTTTGGTGAGCAGTTCTTC.

The chain links TRBV28 to TRBJ2-7, with TRBD1 matching over 7 bases. Germline V lookup: CDR1 MDHEN, CDR2 SYDVKM. CDR3 length equals 15 residues. V shed 6 bases and J 0 bases; nucleotides not matched to a gene: 8. The CDR3 DNA reads TGTGCCAGCAGACTAGGACAGGCGAGCTCCTACGAGCAGTACTTC. Amino acid sequence: CASRLGQASSYEQYF.

This clone is labeled medium-sized based on frequency. This chain connects TRBV6-4 to TRBJ1-1; D is possibly TRBD1 (5 bases). The CDR3 length is 14 residues. V was pared by 6 bases and J by 4 bases, with 15 bases between. Germline CDR1 is MRHNA and CDR2 is SNTAGT. The CDR3 here is CASRDTSRGTEAFF. The CDR3 DNA sequence: TGTGCCAGCAGGGACACTAGCCGGGGCACTGAAGCTTTCTTT.

This chain uses TRBV20-1 with TRBJ1-2; the D gene is possibly TRBD1 (5 bases). This CDR3 has 11 residues. CDR1 and CDR2 (germline): DFQATT, SNEGSKA (reference sequence). Trimming stripped 4 bases from V and 7 bases from J, with 10 bases between. Here the CDR3 reads CSAIAGLGYTF. Written as DNA, the CDR3 is TGCAGTGCTATCGCAGGGCTTGGCTACACCTTC.

The chain combines TRBV7-6 with TRBJ2-3, with D maybe TRBD1 (6 bases). Germline assignment: CDR1 SGHVS and CDR2 FNYEAQ. The CDR3 totals 15 residues. Trimming removed 3 bases at V and 2 bases at J, with 12 bases between. The CDR3 region is CASSLNRDNTDTQYF. The CDR3 DNA reads as TGTGCCAGCAGCTTGAACCGGGACAACACAGATACGCAGTATTTT.

This chain links TRBV5-1 with TRBJ1-6, with D tentatively TRBD1 (5 bases). In germline, CDR1 is SGHRS, CDR2 YFSETQ. CDR3 length equals 15 residues. Trimming stripped 0 bases from V and 9 bases from J, with 13 bases between. The CDR3 is CASSLDGGETSPLHF. CDR3 nucleotide sequence: TGCGCCAGCAGCTTGGATGGGGGGGAGACTTCACCCCTCCACTTT.

The chain is built from TRBV6-1 and TRBJ1-5, with 8 bases that match TRBD1. The germline CDR1 and CDR2 sequences are MNHNS and SASEGT. Trimming took 3 bases from V and 4 from J; bases not matched to a gene: 5. CDR3 length equals 15 residues. In DNA form, the CDR3 reads TGTGCCAGCAGTGAGACAGGGGTAGGGAATCAGCCCCAGCATTTT. It translates to CASSETGVGNQPQHF.

This chain connects TRBV5-1 to TRBJ1-1; 7 bases are shared with TRBD1. Per the germline V gene, CDR1 is SGHRS and CDR2 is YFSETQ. The junction had 2 bases not matched to a gene; V was cut back by 7 bases and J by 5 bases. CDR3 length: 11 residues. CDR3 protein: CASSQGTEAFF. The CDR3 coding sequence is TGCGCCAGCTCACAGGGGACTGAAGCTTTCTTT.

The V call is TRBV11-3, the J call TRBJ1-1, with D perhaps TRBD1 (6 bases). Germline CDR1 SGHNT, CDR2 YENEEA. The germline V and J ends were trimmed by 3 bases and 8 bases, with 10 bases remaining between them. The CDR3 extends over 12 amino acids. The CDR3, as DNA: TGTGCCAGCAGCTTTGCTAGGGGGGAAGCTTTCTTT. Translating it yields CASSFARGEAFF.

The chain has TRBV5-6 and TRBJ2-3, with TRBD2 identical over 10 bases. From germline, CDR1 is SGHDT and CDR2 YYEEEE. The CDR3 is 16 amino acids. The V and J ends lost 1 base and 5 bases, in that order; junction bases with no gene match: 7. CDR3 protein: CASSLKERGGQDTQYF. CDR3 DNA sequence: TGTGCCAGCAGCTTGAAGGAGCGGGGGGGCCAAGATACGCAGTATTTT.

The V call is TRBV7-9, the J call TRBJ1-1; tentatively, D is TRBD1 (6 bases). This CDR3 has 14 amino acids. Per the germline V gene, CDR1 is SEHNR and CDR2 is FQNEAQ (reference sequence). Trimming took 5 bases from V and 1 from J, leaving 11 bases between them. CDR3 region: CASSQGTANTEAFF. The CDR3 nucleotides read TGTGCCAGCAGCCAGGGGACGGCGAACACTGAAGCTTTCTTT.

Details on this clone: The junction differs from germline at one of its ends, possibly a read error. The chain couples TRBV7-2 to TRBJ2-7, with a possible D match to TRBD1 (6 bases). Germline V gene lookup returns CDR1 SGHTA and CDR2 FQGNSA. CDR3 length equals 13 residues. This CDR3 is CASSLAATGTSIF. In DNA, the CDR3 is TGTGCCAGCAGCTTGGCTGCAACCGGGACATCGATCTTC.

The chain employs TRBV10-3 and TRBJ1-3; 8 positions match TRBD1. CDR1 is ENHRY, CDR2 SYGVKD, per germline. Trimming at V came to 2 bases and at J to 0 bases, leaving 6 bases not matched to a gene. This CDR3 region has 17 residues. As DNA, the CDR3 is TGTGCCATCAGTGAGGTGGGACAGGCTAACTCTGGAAACACCATATATTTT. Its protein product is CAISEVGQANSGNTIYF.

The chain carries TRBV7-6 and TRBJ2-2, with D maybe TRBD1 (6 bases). Looked up from germline, CDR1 is SGHVS and CDR2 is FNYEAQ. The CDR3 runs to 17 residues. Trimming pared 0 bases from V and 6 bases from J, leaving 17 bases between. The DNA for the CDR3 is TGTGCCAGCAGCTTAGCGCGAGGGGGTCGGGGTTCCGGGGAGCTGTTTTTT. Amino acid sequence: CASSLARGGRGSGELFF. Together with reference TRBV7-6 and TRBJ2-2, the CDR3 gives the full variable domain: GAGVSQSPRYKVTKRGQDVALRCDPISGHVSLYWYRQALGQGPEFLTYFNYEAQQDKSGLPNDRFSAERPEGSISTLTIQRTEQRDSAMYRCASSLARGGRGSGELFFGEGSRLTVL.

The chain combines TRBV2 with TRBJ2-5; TRBD1 aligns across 8 bases. CDR3 size: 14 residues. The germline V gene has CDR1 SNHLY and CDR2 FYNNEI. Trimming removed 4 bases from V and 4 bases from J; junction bases left unmatched: 5. CDR3 region: CASSVQGAGETQYF. CDR3 DNA sequence: TGTGCCAGCAGTGTTCAGGGGGCGGGAGAGACCCAGTACTTC.